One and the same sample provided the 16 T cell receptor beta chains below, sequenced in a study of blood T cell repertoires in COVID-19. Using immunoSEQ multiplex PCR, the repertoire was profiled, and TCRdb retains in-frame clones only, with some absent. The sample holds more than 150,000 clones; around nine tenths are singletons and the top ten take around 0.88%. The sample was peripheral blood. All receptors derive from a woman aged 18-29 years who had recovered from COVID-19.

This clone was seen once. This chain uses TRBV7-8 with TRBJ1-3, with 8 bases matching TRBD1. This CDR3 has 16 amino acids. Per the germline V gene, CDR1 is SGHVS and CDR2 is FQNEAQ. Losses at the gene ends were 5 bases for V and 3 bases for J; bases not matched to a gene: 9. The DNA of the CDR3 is TGTGCCAGCAGCCGAGCGAGGACAGGGCGTGGAAACACCATATATTTT. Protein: CASSRARTGRGNTIYF.

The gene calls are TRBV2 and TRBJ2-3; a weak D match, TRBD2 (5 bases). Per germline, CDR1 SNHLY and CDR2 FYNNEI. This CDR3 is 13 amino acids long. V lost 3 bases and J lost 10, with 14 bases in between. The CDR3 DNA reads TGTGCCAGCAGTGAGGTCTCGGGAAGGTCGCAGTATTTT. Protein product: CASSEVSGRSQYF.

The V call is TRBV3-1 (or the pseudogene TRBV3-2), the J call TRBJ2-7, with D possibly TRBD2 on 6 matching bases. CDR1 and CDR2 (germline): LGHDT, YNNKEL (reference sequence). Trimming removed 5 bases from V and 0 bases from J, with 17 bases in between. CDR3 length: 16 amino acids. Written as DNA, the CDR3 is TGTGCCAGCAGCTTTCCGGGACTGGAGAGCTCCTACGAGCAGTACGTC. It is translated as CASSFPGLESSYEQYV.

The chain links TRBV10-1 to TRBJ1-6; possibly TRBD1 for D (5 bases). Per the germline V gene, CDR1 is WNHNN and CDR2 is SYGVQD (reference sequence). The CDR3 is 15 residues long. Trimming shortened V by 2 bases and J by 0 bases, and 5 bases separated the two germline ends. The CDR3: CASSEDSSYNSPLHF. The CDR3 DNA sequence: TGCGCCAGCAGTGAGGACAGCTCCTATAATTCACCCCTCCACTTT.

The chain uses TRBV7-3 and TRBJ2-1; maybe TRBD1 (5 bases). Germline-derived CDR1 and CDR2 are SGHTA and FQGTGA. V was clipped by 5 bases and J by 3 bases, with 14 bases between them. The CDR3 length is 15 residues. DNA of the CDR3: TGTGCCAGCAGCCCAAGGGGTCCCGACTACAATGAGCAGTTCTTC. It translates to CASSPRGPDYNEQFF.

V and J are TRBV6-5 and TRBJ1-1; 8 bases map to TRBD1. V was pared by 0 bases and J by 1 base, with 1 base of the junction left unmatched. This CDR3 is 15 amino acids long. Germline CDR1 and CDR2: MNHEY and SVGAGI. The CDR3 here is CASSYSTGANTEAFF. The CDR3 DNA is TGTGCCAGCAGTTACTCGACAGGGGCGAACACTGAAGCTTTCTTT.

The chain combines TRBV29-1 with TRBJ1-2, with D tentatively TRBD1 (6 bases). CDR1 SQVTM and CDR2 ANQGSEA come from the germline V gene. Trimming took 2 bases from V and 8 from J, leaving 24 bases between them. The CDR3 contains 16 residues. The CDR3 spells CSVEPTIPQGLGGYTF. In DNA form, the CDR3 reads TGCAGCGTTGAACCTACAATTCCCCAGGGGCTGGGCGGCTACACCTTC.

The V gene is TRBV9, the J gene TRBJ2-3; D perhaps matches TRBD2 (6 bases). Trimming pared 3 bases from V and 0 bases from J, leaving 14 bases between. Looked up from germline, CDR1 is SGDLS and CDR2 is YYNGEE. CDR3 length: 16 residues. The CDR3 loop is CASSAGGGDSTDTQYF. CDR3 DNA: TGTGCCAGCAGCGCCGGCGGCGGGGATAGCACAGATACGCAGTATTTT.

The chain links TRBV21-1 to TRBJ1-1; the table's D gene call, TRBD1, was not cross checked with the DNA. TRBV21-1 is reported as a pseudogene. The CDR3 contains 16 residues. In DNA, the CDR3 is TGTGCCAGCAGCAAAGTTGGGACAGGGCAGCACACTGAAGCTTTCTTT. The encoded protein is CASSKVGTGQHTEAFF.

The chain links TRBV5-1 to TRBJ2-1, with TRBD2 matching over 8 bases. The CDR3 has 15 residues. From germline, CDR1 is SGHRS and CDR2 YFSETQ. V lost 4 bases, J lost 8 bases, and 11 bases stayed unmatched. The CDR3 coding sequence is TGCGCCAGCAGCCGGACCCGTAGCGGGGTCGATGAGCAGTTCTTC. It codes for CASSRTRSGVDEQFF.

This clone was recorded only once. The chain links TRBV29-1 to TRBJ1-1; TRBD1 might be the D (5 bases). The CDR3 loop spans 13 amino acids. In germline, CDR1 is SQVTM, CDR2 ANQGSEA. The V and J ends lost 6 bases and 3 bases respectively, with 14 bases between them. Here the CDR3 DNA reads TGCAGCGTAGGTCAGGGCGGAGACACTGAAGCTTTCTTT. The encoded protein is CSVGQGGDTEAFF.

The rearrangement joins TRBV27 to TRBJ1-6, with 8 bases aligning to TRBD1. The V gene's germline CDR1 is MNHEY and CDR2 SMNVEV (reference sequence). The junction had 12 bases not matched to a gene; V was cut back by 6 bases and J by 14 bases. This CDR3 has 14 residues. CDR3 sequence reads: CASSQYTGGEALHF. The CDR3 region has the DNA TGTGCCAGCAGCCAATATACAGGGGGGGAGGCCCTCCACTTT.

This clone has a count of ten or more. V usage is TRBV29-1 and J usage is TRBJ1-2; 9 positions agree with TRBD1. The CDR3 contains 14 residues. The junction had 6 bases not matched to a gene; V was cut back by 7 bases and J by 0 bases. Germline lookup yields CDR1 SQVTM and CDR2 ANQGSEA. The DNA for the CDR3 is TGCAGCGCCACAGGGGGCGACTCTAACTATGGCTACACCTTC. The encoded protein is CSATGGDSNYGYTF.

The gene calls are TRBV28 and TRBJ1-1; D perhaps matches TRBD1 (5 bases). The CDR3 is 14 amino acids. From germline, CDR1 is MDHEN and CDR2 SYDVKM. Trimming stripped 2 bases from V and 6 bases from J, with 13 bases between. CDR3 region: CASSLPGYSSEAFF. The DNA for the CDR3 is TGTGCCAGCAGTTTACCAGGGTACTCTTCTGAAGCTTTCTTT.

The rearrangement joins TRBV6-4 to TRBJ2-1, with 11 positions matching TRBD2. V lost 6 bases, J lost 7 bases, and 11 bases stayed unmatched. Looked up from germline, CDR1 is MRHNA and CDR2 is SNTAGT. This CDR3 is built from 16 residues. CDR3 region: CASSVLAGAAGNEQFF. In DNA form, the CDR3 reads TGTGCCAGCAGCGTACTAGCGGGGGCCGCGGGGAATGAGCAGTTCTTC.

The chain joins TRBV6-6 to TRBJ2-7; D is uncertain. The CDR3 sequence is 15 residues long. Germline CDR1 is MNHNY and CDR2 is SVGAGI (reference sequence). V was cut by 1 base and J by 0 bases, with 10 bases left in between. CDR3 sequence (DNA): TGTGCCAGCAGTTACTTGGCCAAAAGCTCCTACGAGCAGTACGTC. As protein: CASSYLAKSSYEQYV.